The rows below give T cell receptor beta chains drawn from one sample of a study of T cell responses to AZD1222 COVID-19 vaccine. Sequencing used immunoSEQ multiplex PCR; TCRdb keeps in-frame clones, though not all of them. The data hold approximately 150,000 clones, with about 86% observed a single time. Source: peripheral blood, taken 28 days after the second AZD1222 dose. All receptors derive from an adult who received the AZD1222 COVID-19 vaccine. Both conserved end residues are part of each CDR3. D genes are given only for firm matches. Rows give clone size only sometimes, using once, few, many, or a class for an expanded clone.

-,TRBV6-1,-,TRBJ1-1,TGTGCCAGCAGTGAACTCAGGGGCACTGAAGCTTTCTTT,CASSELRGTEAFF
-,TRBV12-3/TRBV12-4,-,TRBJ1-2,TGTGCCAGCAGTTTGGCGGACAACTATGGCTACACCTTC,CASSLADNYGYTF
-,TRBV18,-,TRBJ1-6,TGTGCCAGCTCAACCATTGGGACAAATTCACCCCTCCACTTT,CASSTIGTNSPLHF
-,TRBV12-3/TRBV12-4,-,TRBJ1-3,TGTGCCAGCAGCCTGAGGTCCGGAAACACCATATATTTT,CASSLRSGNTIYF
-,TRBV6-5,-,TRBJ2-7,TGTGCCAGCAAACCACTACTCTCCTCCTACGAGCAGTACTTC,CASKPLLSSYEQYF
-,TRBV6-5,-,TRBJ2-3,TGTGCCAGCAGTTACTCGGGCTCAGGGTGGTATTTT,CASSYSGSGWYF
-,TRBV24-1,-,TRBJ2-7,TGTGCCACCAGTGATTCCAAGGGGCTAGGGGAGCAGTACTTC,CATSDSKGLGEQYF
-,TRBV28,few,TRBJ1-1,TGTGCCAGCAGTCTCCGGGACTACACAGCTTTCTTT,CASSLRDYTAFF
-,TRBV3-1/TRBV3-2,-,TRBJ2-2,TGTGCCAGCAGCCAACCCGGAGACGGGGAGCTGTTTTTT,CASSQPGDGELFF
-,TRBV19,-,TRBJ1-2,TGTGCCAGTAGTATTATGGTGGAATTCGGCTACACCTTC,CASSIMVEFGYTF
-,TRBV3-1/TRBV3-2,-,TRBJ1-1,TGTGCCAGCAGCCTGTCCATGAACACTGAAGCTTTCTTT,CASSLSMNTEAFF
TRBD1,TRBV5-1,-,TRBJ2-5,TGCGCCAGCAAAAGGACCGACAGGGGCGAGACCCAGTACTTC,CASKRTDRGETQYF
-,TRBV5-1,-,TRBJ2-3,TGCGCCAGCCGAGAGGGACGATCTTTGAGCACAGATACGCAGTATTTT,CASREGRSLSTDTQYF
-,TRBV3-1/TRBV3-2,-,TRBJ1-2,TGTGCCAGCAGCCAAAAACTCGACAGATCCCACTATGGCTACACCTTC,CASSQKLDRSHYGYTF
-,TRBV20-1,-,TRBJ1-2,TGCAGTGCTAGTACACTTGAGGGGTATGGCTACACCTTC,CSASTLEGYGYTF
-,TRBV5-1,-,TRBJ1-1,TGCGCCAGCAGCTTGGCCGGTGTGCGGGGAAACACTGAAGCTTTCTTT,CASSLAGVRGNTEAFF
-,TRBV4-2,-,TRBJ1-5,TGTGCCAGCAGCCAAGATGGTCCAGGGCAGCCCCAGCATTTT,CASSQDGPGQPQHF
-,TRBV30,-,TRBJ1-1,TGTGCCGGTAACCGTAATGAAGCTTTCTTT,CAGNRNEAFF
TRBD1,TRBV2,-,TRBJ2-1,TGTGCCAGCAGTGCCCGGACAGGGGACGCTGAGCAGTTCTTC,CASSARTGDAEQFF
-,TRBV7-2,-,TRBJ2-7,TGTGCCAGCAGCCCAGACACCGGGACTCATGAGCAGTACTTC,CASSPDTGTHEQYF
-,TRBV9,-,TRBJ2-1,TGTGCCAGCAGCGCCGTTTCGGGGAGTCACAATGAGCAGTTCTTC,CASSAVSGSHNEQFF
-,TRBV5-4,-,TRBJ2-3,TGTGCCAGCACCTGGTATAGCGCAGATACGCAGTATTTT,CASTWYSADTQYF
-,TRBV6-5,-,TRBJ2-1,TGTGCCAGCAAGTTGTACAATGAGCAGTTCTTC,CASKLYNEQFF
-,TRBV6-5,-,TRBJ2-1,TGTGCCGGGGGCGCTGCCTACAATGAGCAGTTCTTC,CAGGAAYNEQFF
TRBD2,TRBV30,-,TRBJ2-6,TGTGCCTGGAGTGAAACTAGCGGGGGGTCCCCCATCTCTGGGGCCAACGTCCTGACTTTC,CAWSETSGGSPISGANVLTF
-,TRBV12-3/TRBV12-4,-,TRBJ1-2,TGTGCCAGCAGTCTGGGACTTAACTATGGCTACACCTTC,CASSLGLNYGYTF
-,TRBV6-5,-,TRBJ1-1,TGTGCCAGCAGTTATGGTAGGACTGAAGCTTTCTTT,CASSYGRTEAFF
TRBD1,TRBV28,-,TRBJ2-3,TGTGCCAGCAGGGGACAGGCCACAGATACGCAGTATTTT,CASRGQATDTQYF
TRBD2,TRBV7-8,-,TRBJ2-2,TGTGCCAGCAGCTCCTTAGCGGGAGGGACTAACACCGGGGAGCTGTTTTTT,CASSSLAGGTNTGELFF
TRBD2,TRBV30,-,TRBJ2-1,TGTGCCTGGAGTGTACGGCTAGCGGGAGACCAGCGGCAGTTCTTC,CAWSVRLAGDQRQFF
-,TRBV4-1,few,TRBJ2-5,TGCGCCAGCAGCCAAGACAGCTCTAGCGGCAAGGGGGCCCAGTACTTC,CASSQDSSSGKGAQYF
TRBD2,TRBV29-1,-,TRBJ2-1,TGCAGCGTGGGCATCGGACTAGCGGGAAGTAATGAGCAGTTCTTC,CSVGIGLAGSNEQFF
-,TRBV6-6,-,TRBJ1-4,TGTGCCAGCAGTTACTCAGGCCCTAATGAAAAACTGTTTTTT,CASSYSGPNEKLFF
TRBD1,TRBV19,-,TRBJ2-7,TGTGCCAGTAGCTGGGGCAGGGGGCGCGAGCAGTACTTC,CASSWGRGREQYF
-,TRBV15,-,TRBJ1-1,TGTGCCACCAGAGTGGGGGAGGGGAACACTGAAGCTTTCTTT,CATRVGEGNTEAFF
TRBD1,TRBV18,-,TRBJ1-4,TGTGCCAGCCCCGGACAGGGGAGTAGGGAAAAACTGTTTTTT,CASPGQGSREKLFF
TRBD1,TRBV9,-,TRBJ1-6,TGTGCCAGCAGCTCAGAAGGACAGGGAGGTTCACCCCTCCACTTT,CASSSEGQGGSPLHF
TRBD1,TRBV29-1,few,TRBJ1-1,TGCAGCGCCACGGGACAGGGTGGCACTGAAGCTTTCTTT,CSATGQGGTEAFF
-,TRBV15,-,TRBJ2-2,TGTGCCACCAGCAGAGAATCAGGTGAAAAGAGGACCGGGGAGCTGTTTTTT,CATSRESGEKRTGELFF
TRBD1,TRBV28,-,TRBJ2-2,TGTGCCAGCAGGCCGGGACAGGGCGCTGGCACCGGGGAGCTGTTTTTT,CASRPGQGAGTGELFF
-,TRBV14,once,TRBJ1-6,TGTGCCAGCAGCCCAAGCAGGAGGGGTTCACCCCTCCACTTT,CASSPSRRGSPLHF
-,TRBV25-1,-,TRBJ1-1,TGTGCCAGCTCATCAGGGGTGGGGATGGCGAACACTGAAGCTTTCTTT,CASSSGVGMANTEAFF